What follows describes a single T cell receptor (beta chain). The data derive from a study of cytomegalovirus exposure and HLA in healthy donors. Study as a whole: Genotyping showed about 80% of some 400 donors falling in the Caucasian-associated ancestry cluster.

The CDR3 is 14 residues long. V gave up 4 bases and J gave up 3 bases, with 11 bases separating them. The germline CDR1 and CDR2 sequences are SGHVS and FQNEAQ. PCR used 60 Vbeta primers and 13 Jbeta primers. Using immunoSEQ multiplex PCR, the repertoire was profiled, and TCRdb retains in-frame clones only, with some absent. The sample includes some 150,000 clones, roughly 79% of them seen just once. This sequence was found in a male donor in good health and CMV-seronegative. This chain connects TRBV7-8 to TRBJ2-3; a weak D match, TRBD2 (5 bases). The source material was PBMCs. CDR3: CASSSGLFTDTQYF. The CDR3 region has the DNA TGTGCCAGCAGCTCGGGATTGTTTACAGATACGCAGTATTTT.